This T cell receptor (beta chain) was obtained from a study of cytomegalovirus exposure and HLA in healthy donors. Study outcomes and limitations: The authors judged a highly shared variant cluster likely a sequencing artifact. The availability of immune exposure information extended only to CMV serostatus. A later analysis showed HLA-associated TCR beta chains outstripping equally common others in clonal expansion.

Comment on this clone: Its matching antigen is unknown.

Use of 60 Vbeta and 13 Jbeta primers characterized the PCR. Repertoires were generated with immunoSEQ multiplex PCR, while TCRdb's copy carries only in-frame clones and drops some. In the table there are 150,000 to 200,000 clones, roughly 87% of which are singletons. Unmatched junction bases numbered 6, after V lost 6 bases and J lost 0 bases. Germline assignment: CDR1 MDHEN and CDR2 SYDVKM. This CDR3 spans 15 amino acids. Sequenced: PBMCs. This TCR came from a middle-aged man in good health and CMV-seropositive. This rearrangement joins TRBV28 to TRBJ1-1, with 8 bases that match TRBD1. The DNA for the CDR3 is TGTGCCAGCAGCACACCGGGACAGGTGAACACTGAAGCTTTCTTT. Its translation: CASSTPGQVNTEAFF.